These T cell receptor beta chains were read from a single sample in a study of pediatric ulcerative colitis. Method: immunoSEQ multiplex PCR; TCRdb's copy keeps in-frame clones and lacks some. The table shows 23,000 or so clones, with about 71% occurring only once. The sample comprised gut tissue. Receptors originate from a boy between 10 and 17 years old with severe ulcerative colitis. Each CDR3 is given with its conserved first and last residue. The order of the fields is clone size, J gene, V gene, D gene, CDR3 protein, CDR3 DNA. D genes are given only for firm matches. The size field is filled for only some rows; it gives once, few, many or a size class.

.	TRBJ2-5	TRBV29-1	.	CSAYLQGRGETQYF	TGCAGCGCCTACCTACAGGGGCGGGGAGAGACCCAGTACTTC
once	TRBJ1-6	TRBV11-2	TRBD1	CASSSGQGPASLHF	TGTGCCAGCAGCTCGGGACAGGGCCCCGCATCCCTCCACTTT
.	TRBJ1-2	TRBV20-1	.	CSVPWPYGYTF	TGCAGTGTTCCCTGGCCCTATGGCTACACCTTC
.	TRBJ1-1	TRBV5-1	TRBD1	CASMREGTGVAEAFF	TGCGCCAGCATGAGGGAGGGGACAGGGGTGGCGGAAGCTTTCTTT
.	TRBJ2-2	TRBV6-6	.	CASTHTGELFF	TGTGCCAGCACGCATACCGGGGAGCTGTTTTTT
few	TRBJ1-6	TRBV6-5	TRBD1	CASSWDREASPLHF	TGTGCCAGCAGTTGGGACAGGGAGGCATCACCCCTCCACTTT
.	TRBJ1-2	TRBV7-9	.	CASSSQGEGYTF	TGTGCCAGCAGCAGCCAGGGAGAAGGCTACACCTTC
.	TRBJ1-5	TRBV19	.	CASSIRGAFNQPQHF	TGTGCCAGTAGTATTAGGGGGGCATTCAATCAGCCCCAGCATTTT
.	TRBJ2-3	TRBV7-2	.	CASSLSGDRDTQYF	TGTGCCAGCAGCTTGAGCGGGGACAGAGATACGCAGTATTTT
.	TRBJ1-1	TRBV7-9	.	CASSPVPTEAFF	TGTGCCAGCAGCCCGGTTCCCACTGAAGCTTTCTTT
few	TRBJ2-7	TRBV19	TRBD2	CASSRGLVPEQYF	TGTGCCAGTAGTAGAGGACTAGTCCCCGAGCAGTACTTC
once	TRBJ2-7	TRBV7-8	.	CASSYGTAWTEQYF	TGTGCCAGCAGCTACGGGACGGCTTGGACCGAGCAGTACTTC
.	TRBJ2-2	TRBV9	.	CASSVDSILASTGELFF	TGTGCCAGCAGCGTAGACTCCATATTGGCTTCGACCGGGGAGCTGTTTTTT
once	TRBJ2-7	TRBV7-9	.	CASSRGAEGYEQYF	TGTGCCAGCAGCCGGGGCGCGGAGGGTTACGAGCAGTACTTC
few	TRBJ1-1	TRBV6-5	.	CASRGRYEAFF	TGTGCCAGCAGAGGGAGGTATGAAGCTTTCTTT
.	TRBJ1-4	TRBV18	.	CASSERGDEKLFF	TGTGCCAGCTCTGAGAGGGGTGATGAAAAACTGTTTTTT
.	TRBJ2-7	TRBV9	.	CASSRPGSYEQYF	TGTGCCAGCAGCCGTCCAGGCTCCTACGAGCAGTACTTC
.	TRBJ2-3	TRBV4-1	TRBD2	CASSQALAGTTDTQYF	TGCGCCAGCAGCCAGGCTTTAGCGGGGACCACAGATACGCAGTATTTT
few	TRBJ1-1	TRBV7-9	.	CASSLGGGTEAFF	TGTGCCAGCAGCTTAGGAGGGGGCACTGAAGCTTTCTTT
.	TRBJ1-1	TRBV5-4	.	CASSLGGRLGYTEAFF	TGTGCCAGCAGCTTGGGTGGGAGGCTGGGATACACTGAAGCTTTCTTT
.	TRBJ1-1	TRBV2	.	CASSPQGAAEAFF	TGTGCCAGCAGCCCCCAGGGCGCGGCTGAAGCTTTCTTT
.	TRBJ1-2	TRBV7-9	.	CASSLRTDRGGYTF	TGTGCCAGCAGCTTGCGGACAGACCGGGGTGGCTACACCTTC
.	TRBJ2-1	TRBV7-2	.	CASSFSTPGSEQFF	TGTGCCAGCAGCTTCTCGACACCAGGTAGTGAGCAGTTCTTC
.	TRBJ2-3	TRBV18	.	CASSRRSPPDTQYF	TGTGCCAGCTCACGTCGGAGTCCCCCAGATACGCAGTATTTT
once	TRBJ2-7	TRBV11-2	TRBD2	CASSLRTSGGALPYEQYF	TGTGCCAGCAGCCTGAGGACTAGCGGGGGGGCTCTCCCCTACGAGCAGTACTTC
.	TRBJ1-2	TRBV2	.	CASRGDLGGYGYTF	TGTGCCAGCAGGGGGGACCTAGGAGGGTATGGCTACACCTTC
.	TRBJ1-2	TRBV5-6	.	CASSLEQRAYGYTF	TGTGCCAGCAGCTTGGAACAGCGGGCCTATGGCTACACCTTC
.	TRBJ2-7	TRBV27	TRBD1	CASRGQAAYEQYF	TGTGCCAGCAGGGGACAGGCCGCTTACGAGCAGTACTTC
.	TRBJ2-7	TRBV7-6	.	CASSFPRSEQYF	TGTGCCAGCAGCTTTCCCCGCTCGGAGCAGTACTTC
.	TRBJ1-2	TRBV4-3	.	CASSQDTDSYGYTF	TGCGCCAGCAGCCAAGATACGGATTCCTATGGCTACACCTTC
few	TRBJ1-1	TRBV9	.	CASSSRLDTEAFF	TGTGCCAGCAGCTCACGATTGGACACTGAAGCTTTCTTT
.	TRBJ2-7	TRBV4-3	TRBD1	CASSPTGFRSYEQYF	TGCGCCAGCAGCCCGACAGGGTTTCGCTCCTACGAGCAGTACTTC
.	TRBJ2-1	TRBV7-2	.	CASSLERTRGQFF	TGTGCCAGCAGCTTAGAACGGACACGAGGGCAGTTCTTC
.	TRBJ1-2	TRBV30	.	CAWSVSSGFGYGYTF	TGTGCCTGGAGTGTTTCTTCTGGTTTCGGCTATGGCTACACCTTC
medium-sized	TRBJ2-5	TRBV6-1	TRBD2	CASSEDPSGVGETQYF	TGTGCCAGCAGTGAAGACCCTAGCGGGGTGGGAGAGACCCAGTACTTC
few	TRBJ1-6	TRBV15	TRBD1	CATSRERGQAYSPLHF	TGTGCCACCAGCAGAGAGCGGGGACAGGCGTACTCACCCCTCCACTTT
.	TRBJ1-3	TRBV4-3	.	CASSPSSGDTIYF	TGCGCCAGCAGCCCTAGTTCAGGGGACACCATATATTTT
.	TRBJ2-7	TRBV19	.	CASSKLGGSYEQYF	TGTGCCAGTAGTAAGTTAGGGGGATCCTACGAGCAGTACTTC
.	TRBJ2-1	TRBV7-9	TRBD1	CASSLYVGTAKGEQFF	TGTGCCAGCAGCTTATACGTCGGGACAGCGAAGGGTGAGCAGTTCTTC
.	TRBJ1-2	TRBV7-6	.	CASSRGRTYGYTF	TGTGCCAGCAGTCGTGGACGGACCTATGGCTACACCTTC
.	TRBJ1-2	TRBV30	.	CAFRPGGGYTF	TGTGCCTTCCGCCCGGGCGGGGGCTACACCTTC
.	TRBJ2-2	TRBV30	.	CACPSTKYTGELFF	TGTGCCTGTCCCAGTACCAAGTACACCGGGGAGCTGTTTTTT
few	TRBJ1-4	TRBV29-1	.	CSVQVKANEKLFF	TGCAGCGTTCAAGTTAAGGCTAATGAAAAACTGTTTTTT
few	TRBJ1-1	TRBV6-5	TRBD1	CASRLGTGGTEAFF	TGTGCCAGCAGACTGGGGACAGGGGGCACTGAAGCTTTCTTT
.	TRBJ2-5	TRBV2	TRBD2	CASSVGGGPQETQYF	TGTGCCAGCAGTGTGGGCGGGGGTCCCCAAGAGACCCAGTACTTC
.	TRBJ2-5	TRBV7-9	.	CASSTGKVGGKETQYF	TGTGCCAGCAGCACAGGGAAGGTCGGCGGGAAAGAGACCCAGTACTTC
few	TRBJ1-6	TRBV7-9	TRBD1	CASSTEQGALAPLHF	TGTGCCAGCAGCACCGAACAGGGGGCCCTTGCACCCCTCCACTTT